The 18 T cell receptor beta chains below were found in one sample sequenced in a study of beta chain features in type 1 diabetes. Expressed TCRB transcripts were sequenced, since all the RNA that had been isolated was reverse transcribed. The data were produced by immunoSEQ multiplex PCR, yet TCRdb's version contains in-frame clones alone and is incomplete. The sample records some 160,000 clones, about 9.8% being singletons. Sequenced sample: central memory CD4+ T cells from blood. All receptors derive from a woman under 30 in good health.

This clone came up a few times. The chain carries TRBV30 and TRBJ1-1, with 8 nucleotides matching TRBD1. CDR3 length: 11 amino acids. V was pared by 8 bases and J by 4 bases, with 3 bases of the junction left unmatched. Germline CDR1 and CDR2: GTSNPN and SVGIG (reference sequence). Written as DNA, the CDR3 is TGTGCCGGACAGGGCGGCACTGAAGCTTTCTTT. Its protein is CAGQGGTEAFF.

This chain's CDR3 is CASSMDIKNTEAFF. DNA of the CDR3: TGTGCCAGCAGCATGGACATCAAGAACACTGAAGCTTTCTTT. The chain is built from TRBV2 and TRBJ1-1, with a weak D call TRBD1 (5 bases). CDR3 length: 14 residues. The V and J ends lost 6 bases and 1 base respectively, with 12 bases between them. Germline V gene sequence: CDR1 SNHLY, CDR2 FYNNEI.

The sample holds a few counts of this clone. The V call is TRBV21-1, the J call TRBJ2-7; no check of the table's D call, TRBD2, against the DNA was made. TRBV21-1 is listed as a pseudogene. The CDR3 extends over 17 amino acids. CDR3 bases: TGTGCCAGCAGCAAAGCCCTGGGAGGAGACGTTAACTACGAGCAGTACTTC. It encodes CASSKALGGDVNYEQYF.

This clone appeared a few times. V usage is TRBV18 and J usage is TRBJ2-1, with 8 nucleotides matching TRBD2. In germline, CDR1 is KGHSH, CDR2 LQKENI. V dropped 3 bases and J dropped 5; count of bases not matched to a gene: 9. This CDR3 comprises 16 residues. Here the CDR3 reads CASSPQSGSVDNEQFF. CDR3 DNA: TGTGCCAGCTCACCTCAAAGCGGGAGTGTGGACAATGAGCAGTTCTTC.

The V and J genes are TRBV18 and TRBJ2-3; D gene ambiguous. Germline V gene lookup returns CDR1 KGHSH and CDR2 LQKENI. This CDR3 has 13 amino acids. Between the trimmed V and J ends, which lost 0 bases and 4 bases, there was a span of 5 bases. CDR3 nucleotide sequence: TGTGCCAGCTCACCACCGAGTTCAGATACGCAGTATTTT. Its translation is CASSPPSSDTQYF.

In this sample, this clone turned up a few times. The rearrangement joins TRBV29-1 to TRBJ2-1; a possible D gene is TRBD1 (6 bases). V was clipped by 1 base and J by 6 bases, with 13 bases between them. The CDR3 is made up of 14 amino acids. CDR1 is SQVTM, CDR2 ANQGSEA, per germline. The CDR3 coding sequence is TGCAGCGTTGAAGGGGGGCGGATTTCCAATGAGCAGTTCTTC. Its protein is CSVEGGRISNEQFF.

This rearrangement joins TRBV5-6 to TRBJ1-2; 9 positions match TRBD1. Germline V lookup: CDR1 SGHDT, CDR2 YYEEEE. The V gene end was trimmed by 4 bases and the J gene end by 8 bases; junction bases not matched to a gene: 9. The CDR3 is made up of 14 amino acids. The CDR3 DNA sequence: TGTGCCAGCAGCCCGCACAGGGGGCGCGGGGGCTACACCTTC. Translated: CASSPHRGRGGYTF. Full variable domain (missing parts from reference TRBV5-6 and TRBJ1-2): DAGVTQSPTHLIKTRGQQVTLRCSPKSGHDTVSWYQQALGQGPQFIFQYYEEEERQRGNFPDRFSGHQFPNYSSELNVNALLLGDSALYLCASSPHRGRGGYTFGSGTRLTVV.

This rearrangement joins TRBV11-3 to TRBJ1-2; TRBD1 agrees at 8 bases. CDR1 is SGHNT and CDR2 is YENEEA in the germline V gene. With V trimmed by 5 bases and J by 3 bases, 2 bases remained unmatched. CDR3 length equals 13 residues. The CDR3, as DNA: TGTGCCAGCAGCCCGGGACAGGACTATGGCTACACCTTC. Translating it yields CASSPGQDYGYTF.

V usage is TRBV5-1 and J usage is TRBJ2-1; tentatively, D is TRBD2 (6 bases). The germline V gene encodes CDR1 SGHRS and CDR2 YFSETQ. Trimming stripped 7 bases from V and 7 bases from J, with 18 bases between. The CDR3 spans 14 residues. CDR3 region: CASLGTPGANEQFF. The CDR3 DNA is TGCGCCAGCCTCGGGACTCCCGGGGCGAATGAGCAGTTCTTC.

A few counts support this clone. The chain carries TRBV2 and TRBJ2-1; the match to TRBD2 covers 7 bases. Germline assignment: CDR1 SNHLY and CDR2 FYNNEI. The length of the CDR3 is 14 residues. Trimming took 8 bases from V and 2 from J; bases not matched to a gene: 6. As DNA, the CDR3 is TGTGCCAGCGTATACGGGGGGACCTACAATGAGCAGTTCTTC. Amino acids: CASVYGGTYNEQFF. The full variable domain, completed using reference TRBV2 and TRBJ2-1, is EPEVTQTPSHQVTQMGQEVILRCVPISNHLYFYWYRQILGQKVEFLVSFYNNEISEKSEIFDDQFSVERPDGSNFTLKIRSTKLEDSAMYFCASVYGGTYNEQFFGPGTRLTVL.

This clone was detected a few times. This sequence joins TRBV5-1 and TRBJ2-3, with 9 bases fitting TRBD2. This CDR3 spans 16 amino acids. Germline V gene sequence: CDR1 SGHRS, CDR2 YFSETQ. Trimming at V came to 3 bases and at J to 0 bases, leaving 5 bases not matched to a gene. The CDR3 loop is CASSYGLAPSTDTQYF. CDR3 bases: TGCGCCAGCAGCTATGGACTAGCGCCTAGCACAGATACGCAGTATTTT.

The chain uses TRBV7-2 and TRBJ1-1; weak D call: TRBD1 (5 bases). Germline V gives CDR1 SGHTA, CDR2 FQGNSA. The length of the CDR3 is 14 residues. Deletions cut 2 bases from V and 0 bases from J, with 7 bases between. As DNA, the CDR3 is TGTGCCAGCAGCTTATCAGGGATGAACACTGAAGCTTTCTTT. This encodes CASSLSGMNTEAFF.

CDR3 amino acids: CASSDTGSDQPQHF. The CDR3 nucleotides are TGCGCCAGCAGTGATACCGGGAGCGATCAGCCCCAGCATTTT. V and J are TRBV10-1 and TRBJ1-5, with D unclear. Germline CDR1 WNHNN, CDR2 SYGVQD (reference sequence). The CDR3 contains 14 residues. V was clipped by 3 bases and J by 5 bases, with 11 bases between them.

The CDR3 reads CASSSGQGSQETQYF. CDR3 DNA sequence: TGCGCCAGCAGCTCTGGACAGGGCTCCCAAGAGACCCAGTACTTC. The gene calls are TRBV5-1 and TRBJ2-5; 8 bases line up with TRBD1. Germline loops: CDR1 SGHRS, CDR2 YFSETQ. The CDR3 contains 15 residues. Trimming took 3 bases from V and 1 from J; bases not matched to a gene: 5.

This clone was seen only once. This chain links TRBV28 with TRBJ1-1; D may be TRBD1 (6 bases). The CDR3 spans 14 residues. The V and J ends lost 4 bases and 11 bases respectively, with 20 bases between them. Germline V gene lookup returns CDR1 MDHEN and CDR2 SYDVKM. CDR3 bases: TGTGCCAGCAGTTCCGGAACGGGACATCTGGGGGCTTTCTTT. Encoded protein: CASSSGTGHLGAFF.

This clone was counted only a few times. The gene calls are TRBV7-2 and TRBJ2-3; 8 bases agree with TRBD2. Looked up from germline, CDR1 is SGHTA and CDR2 is FQGNSA. CDR3 length equals 18 residues. Trimming took 1 base from V and 4 from J; bases not matched to a gene: 13. The CDR3 loop is CASSLEASGSASADTQYF. In DNA form, the CDR3 reads TGTGCCAGCAGCTTAGAGGCTAGCGGGTCTGCCTCGGCAGATACGCAGTATTTT. Variable domain in full (rest from reference TRBV7-2 and TRBJ2-3): GAGVSQSPSNKVTEKGKDVELRCDPISGHTALYWYRQSLGQGLEFLIYFQGNSAPDKSGLPSDRFSAERTGGSVSTLTIQRTQQEDSAVYLCASSLEASGSASADTQYFGPGTRLTVL.

The V call is TRBV5-4, the J call TRBJ1-2; 7 bases are a match to TRBD1. The CDR3 loop spans 15 amino acids. Losses at the gene ends were 1 base for V and 6 bases for J; bases not matched to a gene: 9. Germline CDR1 is SGHNT and CDR2 is YYREEE (reference sequence). DNA for the CDR3: TGTGCCAGCAGCTTGACGACAGGGCCGGGAGATGGCTACACCTTC. Translated, it gives CASSLTTGPGDGYTF.

This chain joins TRBV4-2 and TRBJ2-7; D might be TRBD1 (5 bases). Germline CDR1 and CDR2: LGHNA and YNFKEQ. This CDR3 is 15 amino acids long. V lost 0 bases, J lost 7 bases, and 16 bases lay in between. Written as DNA, the CDR3 is TGTGCCAGCAGCCAAGAAGGAAGGGGCGAATATGAGCAGTACTTC. Translated: CASSQEGRGEYEQYF.